Listed here are 9 T cell receptor beta chains from one sample, sequenced in a study of glioma-infiltrating T cells after dendritic cell vaccination. Repertoires were generated with immunoSEQ multiplex PCR, while TCRdb's copy carries only in-frame clones and drops some. The repertoire consists of some 38,000 clones, with approximately 84% occurring once and the leading ten covering about 8%. The source was blood, collected before dendritic cell vaccination. All receptors come from a human donor with glioblastoma.

This clone is a singleton in its sample. The chain employs TRBV4-3 and TRBJ2-7; 7 nucleotides match TRBD1. Germline values: CDR1 LGHNA, CDR2 YSLEER. This CDR3 is built from 14 residues. V lost 4 bases and J lost 1; bases outside the gene matches: 4. The CDR3 protein is CASSPGTESYEQYF. The CDR3 DNA reads TGCGCCAGCAGCCCCGGGACAGAGTCCTACGAGCAGTACTTC.

This clone was counted a single time. The chain couples TRBV21-1 to TRBJ2-7; TRBD1, as called in the table, went unchecked against the DNA. TRBV21-1 is deemed a pseudogene. The CDR3 has 13 amino acids. The CDR3 is CASNLAGRYEQYF. CDR3 sequence (DNA): TGTGCCAGCAACCTTGCAGGGCGCTACGAGCAGTACTTC.

This chain joins TRBV19 and TRBJ2-2; 7 nucleotides line up with TRBD1. Unmatched junction bases numbered 13, after V lost 5 bases and J lost 4 bases. This CDR3 comprises 17 residues. Germline-derived CDR1 and CDR2 are LNHDA and SQIVND (reference sequence). The CDR3 region is CASSLLIQGQITGELFF. The CDR3 nucleotides read TGTGCCAGTAGTCTTTTAATCCAGGGACAGATCACCGGGGAGCTGTTTTTT.

This clone was seen only once. V usage is TRBV5-1 and J usage is TRBJ2-1, with TRBD1 identical over 8 bases. The CDR3 is made up of 16 amino acids. Germline V CDR1 and CDR2: SGHRS, YFSETQ. The J segment lost 3 bases and the V segment lost 7 bases, leaving 12 bases of the junction unmatched. The CDR3 reads CASARAGTGDYNEQFF. The CDR3 nucleotides read TGCGCCAGCGCCAGAGCCGGGACAGGTGACTACAATGAGCAGTTCTTC. Looking up the rest from reference TRBV5-1 and TRBJ2-1 gives the full variable domain: KAGVTQTPRYLIKTRGQQVTLSCSPISGHRSVSWYQQTPGQGLQFLFEYFSETQRNKGNFPGRFSGRQFSNSRSEMNVSTLELGDSALYLCASARAGTGDYNEQFFGPGTRLTVL.

Concerning this clone: This CDR3 is also generated by other DNA sequences in the sample. The gene calls are TRBV7-9 and TRBJ2-2; 12 nucleotides align to TRBD2. There are 16 residues in the CDR3. CDR1 is SEHNR and CDR2 is FQNEAQ in the germline V gene (reference sequence). The ends lost 1 base at V and 5 bases at J; junction bases unmatched: 2. The CDR3 is CASSLGTSGATGELFF. The CDR3 DNA reads TGTGCCAGCAGCTTAGGGACTAGCGGGGCAACCGGGGAGCTGTTTTTT.

The V and J genes are TRBV7-2 and TRBJ1-5; 7 positions agree with TRBD1. The junction had 12 bases not matched to a gene; V was cut back by 1 base and J by 3 bases. CDR1 and CDR2 (germline): SGHTA, FQGNSA. The CDR3 consists of 18 residues. CDR3 nucleotide sequence: TGTGCCAGCAGCTTAGGGCTTCCGGCAGGGGGGAACAATCAGCCCCAGCATTTT. This encodes CASSLGLPAGGNNQPQHF.

The chain employs TRBV29-1 and TRBJ2-1, with 8 bases fitting TRBD1. V lost 3 bases to trimming and J lost 10 bases; unmatched junction nucleotides: 8. The CDR3 covers 13 residues. CDR1 is SQVTM and CDR2 is ANQGSEA in the germline V gene. CDR3 bases: TGCAGCGTTGATAAGCAGGGGGCTTTGGAGCAGTTCTTC. Its protein is CSVDKQGALEQFF.

The V and J genes are TRBV11-2 and TRBJ2-1; 9 bases are a match to TRBD2. With V trimmed by 6 bases and J by 3 bases, 15 bases remained unmatched. Germline V gene sequence: CDR1 SGHAT, CDR2 FQNNGV. This CDR3 spans 18 amino acids. DNA for the CDR3: TGTGCCAGCAGTTTGGGGTGGGGTAGCGGGGGATACTACAATGAGCAGTTCTTC. Its protein product is CASSLGWGSGGYYNEQFF.

The V and J genes are TRBV7-8 and TRBJ2-7; tentatively, D is TRBD1 (7 bases). The germline V gene encodes CDR1 SGHVS and CDR2 FQNEAQ. Deletions cut 1 base from V and 5 bases from J, with 21 bases between. CDR3 length equals 17 residues. The CDR3, as DNA: TGTGCCAGCAGCTTAGGAGGGGGCGTCGGTGGGGGGAACGAGCAGTACTTC. It specifies CASSLGGGVGGGNEQYF.